A selection of T cell receptor beta chains follows, all from one sample in a study of beta chain features in type 1 diabetes. Method: immunoSEQ multiplex PCR; TCRdb's copy keeps in-frame clones and lacks some. This table has 600,000 to 650,000 clones, around 16% appearing once. The sequenced sample consisted of naive CD4+ T cells from blood. The receptors come from a man between 18 and 29 years old in good health. CDR3s include the opening cysteine and the closing phenylalanine or tryptophan. The order of the fields is D gene, V gene, J gene, clone size, CDR3 DNA, CDR3 protein. A D gene is named only where the DNA matches it firmly. Clone size is not always given. Where it is, it says once, few, many or a class for expanded clones.

-	TRBV18	TRBJ1-3	few	TGTGCCAGCTCACCCGTTTCGGACTCTGGAAACACCATATATTTT	CASSPVSDSGNTIYF
-	TRBV6-6	TRBJ2-2	few	TGTGCCAGCAGGGACAGAGCGAACACCGGGGAGCTGTTTTTT	CASRDRANTGELFF
TRBD1	TRBV5-8	TRBJ2-2	-	TGTGCCAGCAGCTTGGGACAGGGGGCTGACGGGGAGCTGTTTTTT	CASSLGQGADGELFF
-	TRBV28	TRBJ1-2	-	TGTGCCAGCAGTTTACGGCGGAGGATCGCCAGTGGGGGCTACACCTTC	CASSLRRRIASGGYTF
TRBD1	TRBV28	TRBJ1-2	few	TGTGCCAGCTGGGACAGCGGGAAATATGGCTACACCTTC	CASWDSGKYGYTF
TRBD2	TRBV5-1	TRBJ2-5	few	TGCGCCAGCAGCCCCACTAGCGGGGAAGAGACCCAGTACTTC	CASSPTSGEETQYF
-	TRBV6-5	TRBJ2-7	few	TGTGCCACCGGACGAGACAGGACTGCCTCCTACGAGCAGTACTTC	CATGRDRTASYEQYF
-	TRBV5-6	TRBJ2-7	few	TGTGCCAGCAGCTTGGGACAGCCCGAGCAGTACTTC	CASSLGQPEQYF
-	TRBV18	TRBJ2-3	-	TGTGCCAGCTCACCATGGGCGAGCAAAAGCACAGATACGCAGTATTTT	CASSPWASKSTDTQYF
-	TRBV7-9	TRBJ2-1	few	TGTGCCAGCAGTTTCAATAGCGGAAGCTCCTACAATGAGCAGTTCTTC	CASSFNSGSSYNEQFF
TRBD1	TRBV28	TRBJ1-5	-	TGTGCCAGCAGTTTACCACAGGGGGCAGTGAATCAGCCCCAGCATTTT	CASSLPQGAVNQPQHF
-	TRBV28	TRBJ2-7	few	TGTGCCAGCAGTCCCGGACGGATCAGCTCCTACGAGCAGTACTTC	CASSPGRISSYEQYF
TRBD1	TRBV7-9	TRBJ2-1	few	TGTGCCAGCAGCTTACCGGGACAGGGTTGGTTCTTC	CASSLPGQGWFF
TRBD1	TRBV19	TRBJ2-7	-	TGTGCCAGTCGCCGCGACAGGGGGCCATACGAGCAGTACTTC	CASRRDRGPYEQYF
TRBD1	TRBV29-1	TRBJ2-5	few	TGCAGCGTTGAAGATCCTCGGACAGGGGAAGAGACCCAGTACTTC	CSVEDPRTGEETQYF
-	TRBV29-1	TRBJ1-4	-	TGCAGCGTTGGTACGGCAGGGGACGAAAAACTGTTTTTT	CSVGTAGDEKLFF
-	TRBV20-1	TRBJ2-7	few	TGCAGTGCTTCCCTTTCTTGGGAGCAGTACTTC	CSASLSWEQYF
-	TRBV7-9	TRBJ1-4	-	TGTGCCAGCAGCTTAGCCCAGGGGCTAAATGAAAAACTGTTTTTT	CASSLAQGLNEKLFF
TRBD1	TRBV6-5	TRBJ1-3	-	TGTGCCAGCAGTTCGCCCGAGACAGGGCTCGGAAACACCATATATTTT	CASSSPETGLGNTIYF
TRBD1	TRBV25-1	TRBJ2-7	-	TGTGCCAGCAGTGACACAGGGGGCTCCTACGAGCAGTACTTC	CASSDTGGSYEQYF
-	TRBV5-1	TRBJ2-6	-	TGCGCCAGCAGCTTCCAGGGGCCTGGGGCCAACGTCCTGACTTTC	CASSFQGPGANVLTF
-	TRBV5-4	TRBJ2-7	-	TGTGCCAGCAGCTTAGACAGGAGTTACGAGCAGTACTTC	CASSLDRSYEQYF
-	TRBV5-4	TRBJ2-1	-	TGTGCCAGCAGCCGGTACAATGATCAGTTCTTC	CASSRYNDQFF
TRBD1	TRBV7-2	TRBJ2-1	-	TGTGCCAGCAGCTCTCCGACGGGACAGGTTTACAATGAGCAGTTCTTC	CASSSPTGQVYNEQFF
-	TRBV21-1	TRBJ2-5	few	TGTGCCAGCAGCAAAGGGGGCGGGACGCGGGAGACCCAGTACTTC	CASSKGGGTRETQYF
TRBD1	TRBV5-1	TRBJ2-5	-	TGCGCCAGCAGCTTGGCCAGGGGGCAGCAAGAGACCCAGTACTTC	CASSLARGQQETQYF
-	TRBV30	TRBJ2-5	few	TGTGCCTGGAGTATAGAGACCCAGTACTTC	CAWSIETQYF
-	TRBV7-9	TRBJ1-1	few	TGTGCCAGCAGCCCTGAAGCTTTCTTT	CASSPEAFF
-	TRBV9	TRBJ1-4	few	TGTGCCAGCAGCGTAGGTTACAGGGATTCGTTAACTAATGAAAAACTGTTTTTT	CASSVGYRDSLTNEKLFF
-	TRBV6-1	TRBJ1-6	-	TGTGCCAGCAGTGAACCGCCGAGCTCCTATAATTCACCCCTCCACTTT	CASSEPPSSYNSPLHF
TRBD1	TRBV5-4	TRBJ1-1	-	TGTGCCAGCAGCTCCCGGGACAGGGTCGTTTCTGAAGCTTTCTTT	CASSSRDRVVSEAFF
-	TRBV19	TRBJ2-1	-	TGTGCCAGTAGTATCGTGGGACTGAACAATGAGCAGTTCTTC	CASSIVGLNNEQFF
TRBD1	TRBV29-1	TRBJ1-4	few	TGCAGCGTTGGTGGGGACAGGAGTGCAACTAATGAAAAACTGTTTTTT	CSVGGDRSATNEKLFF
TRBD1	TRBV4-3	TRBJ2-5	-	TGCGCCAGCAGCCAGGTGGGACAGGGAGCACGGGAGACCCAGTACTTC	CASSQVGQGARETQYF
-	TRBV7-9	TRBJ1-4	few	TGTGCCAGCAGCCTCACCCGGACGGGGGGAAGGGAAAAACTGTTTTTT	CASSLTRTGGREKLFF
-	TRBV9	TRBJ2-2	-	TGTGCCAGCAGCCCCCGACAGTCCACCGGGGAGCTGTTTTTT	CASSPRQSTGELFF
TRBD2	TRBV29-1	TRBJ2-7	-	TGCAGCGTTGAACCTAGCGGGAGGGCCTACGAGCAGTACTTC	CSVEPSGRAYEQYF
-	TRBV28	TRBJ1-1	-	TGTGCCAGCAGTTTTCGATGGACTGAAGCTTTCTTT	CASSFRWTEAFF
TRBD1	TRBV28	TRBJ2-7	few	TGTGCCAGCAGCGGAATTGGACAGGGGGAGTACGAGCAGTACTTC	CASSGIGQGEYEQYF
TRBD2	TRBV7-6	TRBJ2-1	-	TGTGCCAGCAGCTTAGAGCGGGACGCCATCAATGAGCAGTTCTTC	CASSLERDAINEQFF
-	TRBV10-3	TRBJ2-2	few	TGTGCCATCAGTGAGTCTCTGGAATTCGGGGAGCTGTTTTTT	CAISESLEFGELFF